This T cell receptor beta chain derives from a study of CD8 T cells in ankylosing spondylitis. Concerning this clonotype itself: No antigen is known for it.

Quantitative barcoded 5'-RACE was used to prepare TCR beta libraries. TCRdb ran MiXCR on the 5' RACE reads and lists one entry per CDR3 protein. Here the sample spans about 270,000 distinct CDR3 sequences, more than 25% being singletons. Points from the study as a whole: CD8+ cells made up the disease-linked clones, which were relatively rare in peripheral blood. Disease-linked clones reportedly showed significant enrichment in matched ankylosing spondylitis synovial fluid. Ankylosing spondylitis blood appeared to carry a characteristic TCR beta motif of roughly eight highly homologous variants.

The CDR3 is 14 amino acids. Trimming removed 0 bases at V and 4 bases at J, with 8 bases between. Germline V gives CDR1 MGHDK, CDR2 SYGVNS. The specimen sequenced was blood, either unsorted or a sorted T cell fraction (not recorded which). This chain uses TRBV25-1 with TRBJ2-3; D is ambiguous. The origin of this receptor is a male donor with ankylosing spondylitis or in good health (not recorded which). CDR3 nucleotide sequence: TGTGCCAGCAGTGAATATCTGCGAGCAGATACGCAGTATTTT. It codes for CASSEYLRADTQYF.